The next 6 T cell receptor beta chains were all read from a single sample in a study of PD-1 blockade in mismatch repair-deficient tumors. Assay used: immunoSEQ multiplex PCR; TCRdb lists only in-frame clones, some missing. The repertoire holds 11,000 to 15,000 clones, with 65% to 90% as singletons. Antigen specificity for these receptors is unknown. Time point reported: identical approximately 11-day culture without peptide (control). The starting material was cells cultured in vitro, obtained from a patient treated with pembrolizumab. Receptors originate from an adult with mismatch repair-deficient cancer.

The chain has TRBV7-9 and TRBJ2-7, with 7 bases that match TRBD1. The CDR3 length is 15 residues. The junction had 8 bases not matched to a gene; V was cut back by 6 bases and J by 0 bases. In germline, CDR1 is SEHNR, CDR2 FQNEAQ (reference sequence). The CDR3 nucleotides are TGTGCCAGCAGGCCCAAAGGGGACAGCTCCTACGAGCAGTACTTC. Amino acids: CASRPKGDSSYEQYF.

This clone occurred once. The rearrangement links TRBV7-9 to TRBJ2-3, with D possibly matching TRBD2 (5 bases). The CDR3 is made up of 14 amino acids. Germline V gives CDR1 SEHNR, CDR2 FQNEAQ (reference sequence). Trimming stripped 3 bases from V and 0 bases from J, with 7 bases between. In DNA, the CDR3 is TGTGCCAGCAGCTTGACGGGAAGCACAGATACGCAGTATTTT. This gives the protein CASSLTGSTDTQYF.

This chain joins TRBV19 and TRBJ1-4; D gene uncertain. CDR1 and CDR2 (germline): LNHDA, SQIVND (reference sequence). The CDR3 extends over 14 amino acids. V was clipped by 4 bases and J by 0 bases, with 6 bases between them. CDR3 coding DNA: TGTGCCAGTAGTAGGGCAACAACTAATGAAAAACTGTTTTTT. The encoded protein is CASSRATTNEKLFF.

The CDR3 sequence: CASSPDRVSYNEQFF. The CDR3 nucleotides read TGTGCCAGCTCACCAGACAGAGTTTCCTACAATGAGCAGTTCTTC. The chain couples TRBV18 to TRBJ2-1, with a weak D call TRBD1 (5 bases). Looked up from germline, CDR1 is KGHSH and CDR2 is LQKENI. V lost 2 bases to trimming and J lost 1 base, with 9 bases between them. This CDR3 region has 15 residues. Full variable domain (rest looked up from reference TRBV18 and TRBJ2-1): NAGVMQNPRHLVRRRGQEARLRCSPMKGHSHVYWYRQLPEEGLKFMVYLQKENIIDESGMPKERFSAEFPKEGPSILRIQQVVRGDSAAYFCASSPDRVSYNEQFFGPGTRLTVL.

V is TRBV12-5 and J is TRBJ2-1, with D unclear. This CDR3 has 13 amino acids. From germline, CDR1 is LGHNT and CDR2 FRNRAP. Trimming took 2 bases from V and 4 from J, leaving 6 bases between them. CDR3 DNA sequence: TGTGCTAGTGGTTTGAATGATTACAATGAGCAGTTCTTC. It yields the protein CASGLNDYNEQFF.

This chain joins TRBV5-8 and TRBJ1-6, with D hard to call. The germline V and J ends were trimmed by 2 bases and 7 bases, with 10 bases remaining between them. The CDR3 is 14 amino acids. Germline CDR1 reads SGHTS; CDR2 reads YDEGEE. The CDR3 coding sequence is TGTGCCAGCAGCTTAGTGGACGGAAATTCACCCCTCCACTTT. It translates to CASSLVDGNSPLHF.